Following are 18 T cell receptor beta chains from one sample sequenced in a study of T cell repertoires in cytomegalovirus infection. These receptors are not linked to any known antigen. One entry per CDR3 protein results from TCRdb running MiXCR on the reads. Of 340,000 or so distinct CDR3 sequences detected, roughly 25% appear once; the ten largest clones hold less than 15%. The input for sequencing was cultured PBMCs, taken from culture after CMV antigen stimulation. Receptors were obtained from a human donor in good health (CMV status not recorded). Some clones in this sample may be carry-over from other donors' samples.

The rearrangement links TRBV12-3 or TRBV12-4 to TRBJ2-5; 11 bases are a match to TRBD1. The CDR3 contains 13 residues. V lost 5 bases, J lost 7 bases, and 3 bases stayed unmatched. The CDR3 spells CASSTGTGGTQYF. Here the CDR3 DNA reads TGTGCCAGCAGTACCGGGACAGGGGGGACCCAGTACTTC.

The rearrangement uses TRBV28 and TRBJ2-2; D unclear. The ends were cut back, 3 bases at V and 2 bases at J, with 7 bases in the middle. This CDR3 has 14 residues. CDR1 and CDR2 from the germline V gene are MDHEN and SYDVKM. The CDR3 DNA reads as TGTGCCAGCAGTTTGACCGCCAACACCGGGGAGCTGTTTTTT. Protein product: CASSLTANTGELFF.

This clonotype came up a few times. This chain uses TRBV6-2 or TRBV6-3 with TRBJ2-3; 9 nucleotides align to TRBD2. The CDR3 has 16 residues. V trimming: 1 base; J trimming: 6 bases; junction bases outside the gene matches: 8. Germline V gene lookup returns CDR1 MNHEY and CDR2 SVGEGT. For the CDR3, the DNA is TGTGCCAGCAGTTACTGGGCGGGAGGGCCCGGGGATACGCAGTATTTT. Its protein product is CASSYWAGGPGDTQYF.

The gene calls are TRBV18 and TRBJ1-4; no definite D call. Germline CDR1 reads KGHSH; CDR2 reads LQKENI. The CDR3 runs 15 residues. V shed 3 bases and J shed 3 bases, with 11 bases lying between them. The CDR3 coding sequence is TGTGCCAGCTCACCTTTACAAGGAGCTAATGAAAAACTGTTTTTT. Encoded protein: CASSPLQGANEKLFF. Based on the CDR3 plus reference TRBV18 and TRBJ1-4, the full variable domain is NAGVMQNPRHLVRRRGQEARLRCSPMKGHSHVYWYRQLPEEGLKFMVYLQKENIIDESGMPKERFSAEFPKEGPSILRIQQVVRGDSAAYFCASSPLQGANEKLFFGSGTQLSVL.

In DNA form, the CDR3 reads TGTGCCAGCAGCCCCCCCGGGCTAGCGGGTGGGAAAGGGCAGTTCTTC. This sequence encodes CASSPPGLAGGKGQFF. The chain couples TRBV11-1 to TRBJ2-1, with TRBD2 matching 8 bases. The CDR3 contains 16 residues. Germline loops: CDR1 SGHAT, CDR2 FQDESV (reference sequence). J gave up 12 bases and V 5 bases, and 18 bases lay outside the gene matches.

This clonotype was recorded a few times. The CDR3 protein is CASSPGDFSRQPQHF. The CDR3 region has the DNA TGTGCCAGCAGCCCGGGGGACTTCTCACGTCAGCCCCAGCATTTT. The chain uses TRBV12-3 or TRBV12-4 and TRBJ1-5, with a tentative D call TRBD1 (5 bases). Deletions cut 6 bases from V and 6 bases from J, with 18 bases between. The CDR3 totals 15 residues.

In its sample, this clonotype was seen many times. The V and J genes are TRBV7-9 and TRBJ2-5, with 7 bases lining up with TRBD1. The V segment lost 5 bases and the J segment 0 bases; nucleotides outside the gene matches: 6. This CDR3 contains 15 residues. The germline V gene encodes CDR1 SEHNR and CDR2 FQNEAQ (reference sequence). The DNA of the CDR3 is TGTGCCAGCAGCCCTGGACAGGCGTACCAAGAGACCCAGTACTTC. Translating gives CASSPGQAYQETQYF.

This sequence joins TRBV14 and TRBJ2-1; D is unresolved. Trimming took off 0 bases at V and 4 bases at J, with 13 bases between the two ends. This CDR3 spans 16 amino acids. The germline V gene has CDR1 SGHDN and CDR2 FVKESK. CDR3 DNA: TGTGCCAGCAGCCAAGACGATCATCAAAAATACAATGAGCAGTTCTTC. This encodes CASSQDDHQKYNEQFF. The full variable domain, in which reference TRBV14 and TRBJ2-1 provide the parts outside the CDR3, is EAGVTQFPSHSVIEKGQTVTLRCDPISGHDNLYWYRRVMGKEIKFLLHFVKESKQDESGMPNNRFLAERTGGTYSTLKVQPAELEDSGVYFCASSQDDHQKYNEQFFGPGTRLTVL.

This clonotype was counted only a few times. V and J are TRBV7-6 and TRBJ2-3, with D possibly matching TRBD1 (5 bases). The CDR3 loop spans 13 amino acids. Trimming removed 6 bases at V and 6 bases at J, with 13 bases between. CDR1 and CDR2 (germline): SGHVS, FNYEAQ. The CDR3 sequence: CASSPAGSDTQYF. The CDR3 coding sequence is TGTGCCAGCAGTCCCGCAGGGTCCGATACGCAGTATTTT.

The chain recombines TRBV20-1 with TRBJ1-4; 11 nucleotides agree with TRBD1. J was trimmed by 8 bases and V by 0 bases; bases with no gene match: 5. The CDR3 runs 15 residues. CDR1 and CDR2 from the germline V gene are DFQATT and SNEGSKA (reference sequence). CDR3 sequence reads: CSARDPGQGDEKLFF. CDR3 DNA sequence: TGCAGTGCTAGAGACCCGGGACAGGGGGACGAAAAACTGTTTTTT.

This clonotype was picked up a small number of times. V is TRBV4-1 and J is TRBJ2-3; possibly TRBD2 for D (6 bases). The germline V gene encodes CDR1 MGHRA and CDR2 YSYEKL. There are 15 residues in the CDR3. Deletions cut 1 base from V and 2 bases from J, with 10 bases between. As DNA, the CDR3 is TGCGCCAGCAGCCAAGGGGACTCTCACACAGATACGCAGTATTTT. Residues: CASSQGDSHTDTQYF.

This clonotype came up a few times. The rearrangement links TRBV7-2 to TRBJ1-6; D is uncertain. This CDR3 comprises 13 residues. V was shortened by 5 bases and J by 10 bases, with 12 bases between the two germline ends. Germline V lookup: CDR1 SGHTA, CDR2 FQGNSA. CDR3 protein: CASSPRKRSPLHF. DNA of the CDR3: TGTGCCAGCAGCCCTCGAAAGAGATCACCCCTCCACTTT.

The rearrangement joins TRBV28 to TRBJ2-7; 9 nucleotides match TRBD2. The CDR3 loop spans 15 amino acids. V lost 5 bases, J lost 4 bases, and 9 bases stayed unmatched. Per the germline V gene, CDR1 is MDHEN and CDR2 is SYDVKM. The CDR3, as DNA: TGTGCCAGCAGTCCGGTAGCGGGAGCGGCATACGAGCAGTACTTC. It translates to CASSPVAGAAYEQYF.

This clonotype was seen a few times. This chain connects TRBV28 to TRBJ2-6, with a weak D call TRBD2 (5 bases). The germline gives CDR1 MDHEN, CDR2 SYDVKM. CDR3 length: 16 amino acids. Trimming left V 7 bases short and J 0 bases short, with 13 bases between. Here the CDR3 reads CASTGSAFSGANVLTF. The CDR3 coding sequence is TGTGCCAGCACGGGATCAGCGTTCTCTGGGGCCAACGTCCTGACTTTC.

This clonotype was counted only a few times. The chain is built from TRBV7-6 and TRBJ1-3; a weak D match, TRBD1 (5 bases). Germline-derived CDR1 and CDR2 are SGHVS and FNYEAQ. The CDR3 has 16 residues. V lost 5 bases, J lost 11 bases, and 25 bases lay in between. CDR3 protein: CASSKLGGAVSAAIYF. Written as DNA, the CDR3 is TGTGCCAGCAGCAAACTGGGAGGGGCAGTTTCGGCCGCCATATATTTT. Supplemented by reference TRBV7-6 and TRBJ1-3, the full variable domain reads GAGVSQSPRYKVTKRGQDVALRCDPISGHVSLYWYRQALGQGPEFLTYFNYEAQQDKSGLPNDRFSAERPEGSISTLTIQRTEQRDSAMYRCASSKLGGAVSAAIYFGEGSWLTVV.

The chain couples TRBV7-8 to TRBJ2-5, with 8 bases matching TRBD2. The CDR3 is 15 amino acids. The germline V gene has CDR1 SGHVS and CDR2 FQNEAQ. V shed 4 bases, J shed 2 bases, and the junction held 6 bases outside the gene matches. CDR3 in amino acids: CASSYEAGAQETQYF. The CDR3, as DNA: TGTGCCAGCAGCTACGAAGCGGGGGCACAAGAGACCCAGTACTTC.

This clonotype was found many times. The V and J genes are TRBV7-2 and TRBJ2-5, with D possibly TRBD1 on 8 matching bases. With 1 base removed from V and 5 bases from J, the gap between germline ends came to 20 bases. CDR1 SGHTA and CDR2 FQGNSA come from the germline V gene. The length of the CDR3 is 17 residues. The CDR3 DNA sequence: TGTGCCAGCAGCTTAGGGACTAGACAGGGGCTCGGGGAGACCCAGTACTTC. Amino acid sequence: CASSLGTRQGLGETQYF.

The CDR3 loop reads CASRLESGEKLFF. Here the CDR3 DNA reads TGTGCCAGCAGGTTGGAATCGGGAGAAAAACTGTTTTTT. The V call is TRBV12-3 or TRBV12-4, the J call TRBJ1-4; D gene ambiguous. This CDR3 is 13 amino acids long. Trimming left V 6 bases short and J 8 bases short, with 13 bases between.